This T cell receptor beta chain emerged from a study of shared clonotypes between healthy human individuals. General observations from the study: Sequencing depth was expected to affect clonotype sharing among donors.

Germline V gene lookup returns CDR1 MDHEN and CDR2 SYDVKM. V dropped 4 bases and J dropped 4 bases, with 7 bases sitting between them. The length of the CDR3 is 12 residues. Assay used: immunoSEQ multiplex PCR; TCRdb lists only in-frame clones, some missing. The sample contains hundreds of thousands of clones, around 77% of which appear only once. The sample holds one count of this clone. Antigen specificity is unknown. Distinct nucleotide sequences in the sample also encode this CDR3. The clonotype originates from a woman in her 40s in good health. Some clones in this sample may be carry-over from other donors' samples. The sequenced sample was PBMCs. The chain couples TRBV28 to TRBJ1-2; the D is unclear. This chain's CDR3 is CASSSQFYGYTF. DNA of the CDR3: TGTGCCAGCAGTTCACAGTTCTATGGCTACACCTTC.